This is a list of T cell receptor beta chains from one sample in a study of T cells after yellow fever vaccination. TCRdb reprocessed the 5' RACE reads with MiXCR, giving one entry per CDR3 protein. The table records some 150,000 distinct CDR3 sequences, approximately 9.7% of them present only once. The sequences come from CD8+ T cells sorted from PBMCs, collected 45 days after the yellow fever booster vaccination. All receptors derive from a man younger than 30 who received the YFV17D yellow fever vaccine. The CDR3 runs from the conserved cysteine through the conserved F or W. A D gene is named only where the DNA matches it firmly. Some rows have no size entry. The others give once, few or many, or a class for an expanded clone.

CDR3 length	V gene	J gene	clone size	D gene	CDR3 DNA	CDR3 protein
13	TRBV12-3/TRBV12-4	TRBJ1-1	-	-	TGTGCCAGCAGTTGGGGGACGTACACTGAAGCTTTCTTT	CASSWGTYTEAFF
15	TRBV15	TRBJ2-5	-	-	TGTGCCACCAGCACGGGGGTAGCGGATCAAGAGACCCAGTACTTC	CATSTGVADQETQYF
13	TRBV12-3/TRBV12-4	TRBJ1-5	few	-	TGTGCCAGCAGTTATGGGTATAAACAGCCCCAGCATTTT	CASSYGYKQPQHF
15	TRBV25-1	TRBJ1-2	few	-	TGTGCCAGCAGTGCAGCGGGGGGAGTGAGCTATGGCTACACCTTC	CASSAAGGVSYGYTF
12	TRBV5-1	TRBJ2-7	many	-	TGCGCCAGCAGCTTGTCACGCTACGAGCAGTACTTC	CASSLSRYEQYF
16	TRBV12-3/TRBV12-4	TRBJ2-1	many	-	TGTGCCAGCAGTTTATCCCAGGGGTCGGCCGACAATGAGCAGTTCTTC	CASSLSQGSADNEQFF
16	TRBV7-6	TRBJ2-3	-	TRBD2	TGTGCCAGCAGCCCAAGACTAGCGGGGGATAGAGATACGCAGTATTTT	CASSPRLAGDRDTQYF
16	TRBV27	TRBJ1-1	few	TRBD1	TGTGCCAGCAAAACCCGGAGACAGGGGGCTTACACTGAAGCTTTCTTT	CASKTRRQGAYTEAFF
13	TRBV4-3	TRBJ2-5	few	-	TGCGCCAGCAGCCAATTCTTAGAAGAGACCCAGTACTTC	CASSQFLEETQYF
14	TRBV7-2	TRBJ2-1	-	TRBD1	TGTGCCAGCAGCTTACCACAGGGGGCGGGTGAGCAGTTCTTC	CASSLPQGAGEQFF
13	TRBV5-1	TRBJ1-1	few	-	TGCGCCAGCAGCTTGAGTACTGCGACCGAAGCTTTCTTT	CASSLSTATEAFF
15	TRBV5-6	TRBJ1-1	few	-	TGTGCCAGCAGCTTCGATCCGGGGGGGAACACTGAAGCTTTCTTT	CASSFDPGGNTEAFF
13	TRBV7-6	TRBJ2-5	-	TRBD2	TGTGCCAGCACCCCCTCGGGGGGGGAGACCCAGTACTTC	CASTPSGGETQYF
14	TRBV5-1	TRBJ2-3	-	TRBD2	TGCGCCAGCAGCCCGCGGGGGGGCGCGGATACGCAGTATTTT	CASSPRGGADTQYF
16	TRBV5-8	TRBJ2-7	-	TRBD1	TGTGCCAGCAGCTGGGGGGCCGGGACAGGTCTGGCCGAGCAGTACTTC	CASSWGAGTGLAEQYF
18	TRBV24-1	TRBJ2-5	-	-	TGTGCCACCAGTGACCACCCGCGACAAGATCTGTACCAAGAGACCCAGTACTTC	CATSDHPRQDLYQETQYF
15	TRBV9	TRBJ2-3	-	TRBD2	TGTGCCAGCAGCCCTACTAGCGGGAAGGGAGATACGCAGTATTTT	CASSPTSGKGDTQYF
14	TRBV24-1	TRBJ1-4	few	-	TGTGCCACCAGTGATCCCGTGGGGGGCGGAAAACTGTTTTTT	CATSDPVGGGKLFF
12	TRBV9	TRBJ2-2	few	-	TGTGCCACGCAAAGGGGGACCGGGGAGCTGTTTTTT	CATQRGTGELFF
15	TRBV5-1	TRBJ2-3	few	TRBD2	TGCGCCAGCAGCTTGCGGGGGGGCCTCGCAGATACGCAGTATTTT	CASSLRGGLADTQYF
11	TRBV4-3	TRBJ2-4	many	-	TGCGCCAGCAGCCAAGATGACATTCAGTACTTC	CASSQDDIQYF